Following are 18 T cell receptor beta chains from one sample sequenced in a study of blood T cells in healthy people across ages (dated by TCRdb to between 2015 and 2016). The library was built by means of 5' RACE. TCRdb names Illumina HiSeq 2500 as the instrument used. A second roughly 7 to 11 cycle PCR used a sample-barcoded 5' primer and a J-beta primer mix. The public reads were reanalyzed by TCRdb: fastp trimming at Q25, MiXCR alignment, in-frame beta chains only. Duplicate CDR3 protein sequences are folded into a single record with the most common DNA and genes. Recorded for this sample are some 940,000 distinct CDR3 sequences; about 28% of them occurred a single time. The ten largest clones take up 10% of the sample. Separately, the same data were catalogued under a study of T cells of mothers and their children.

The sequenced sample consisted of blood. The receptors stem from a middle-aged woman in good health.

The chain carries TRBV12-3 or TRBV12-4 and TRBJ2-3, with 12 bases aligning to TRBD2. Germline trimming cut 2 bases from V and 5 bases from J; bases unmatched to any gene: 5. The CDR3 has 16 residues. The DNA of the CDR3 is TGTGCCAGCAGTTTACGGCCTAGCGGGGGGGGAGATACGCAGTATTTT. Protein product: CASSLRPSGGGDTQYF.

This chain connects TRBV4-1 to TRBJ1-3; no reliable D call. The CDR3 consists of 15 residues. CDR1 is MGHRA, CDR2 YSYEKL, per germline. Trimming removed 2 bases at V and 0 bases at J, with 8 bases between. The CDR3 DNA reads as TGCGCCAGCAGCCAACAACCCAACTCTGGAAACACCATATATTTT. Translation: CASSQQPNSGNTIYF.

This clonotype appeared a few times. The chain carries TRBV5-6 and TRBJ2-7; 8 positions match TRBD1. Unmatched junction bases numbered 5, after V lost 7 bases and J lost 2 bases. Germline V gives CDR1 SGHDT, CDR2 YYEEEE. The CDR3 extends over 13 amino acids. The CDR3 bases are TGTGCCAGCCGATACAGGGGGGCCTACGAGCAGTACTTC. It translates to CASRYRGAYEQYF.

CDR3 nucleotides: TGTGCCAGCAGTACACGGACAGGGATGATTCGGACAGATACGCAGTATTTT. This sequence encodes CASSTRTGMIRTDTQYF. This rearrangement joins TRBV27 to TRBJ2-3, with 8 bases that match TRBD1. Germline V gene data show CDR1 as MNHEY and CDR2 as SMNVEV (reference sequence). The CDR3 length is 17 residues. The trim removed 5 bases at V and 3 bases at J, leaving 13 bases unmatched.

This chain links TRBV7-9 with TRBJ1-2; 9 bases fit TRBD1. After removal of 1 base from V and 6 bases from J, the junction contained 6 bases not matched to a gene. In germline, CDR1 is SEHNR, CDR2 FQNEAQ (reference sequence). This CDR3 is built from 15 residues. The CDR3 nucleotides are TGTGCCAGCAGCTTAGATGGACAGGGGTACCATGGCTACACCTTC. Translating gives CASSLDGQGYHGYTF.

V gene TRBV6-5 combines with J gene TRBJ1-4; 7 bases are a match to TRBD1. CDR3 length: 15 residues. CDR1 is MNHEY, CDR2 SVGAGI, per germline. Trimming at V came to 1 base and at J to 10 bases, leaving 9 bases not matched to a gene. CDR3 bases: TGTGCCAGCAGTTACTGGACAGGCGGTAGAGGAAAACTGTTTTTT. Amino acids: CASSYWTGGRGKLFF.

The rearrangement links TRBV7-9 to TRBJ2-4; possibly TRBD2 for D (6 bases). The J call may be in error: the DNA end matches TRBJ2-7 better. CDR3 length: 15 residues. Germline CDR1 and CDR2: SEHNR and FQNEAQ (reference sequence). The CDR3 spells CASSLSLGRSYEQYF. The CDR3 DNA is TGTGCCAGCAGCTTAAGCCTCGGGAGAAGCTACGAGCAGTACTTC.

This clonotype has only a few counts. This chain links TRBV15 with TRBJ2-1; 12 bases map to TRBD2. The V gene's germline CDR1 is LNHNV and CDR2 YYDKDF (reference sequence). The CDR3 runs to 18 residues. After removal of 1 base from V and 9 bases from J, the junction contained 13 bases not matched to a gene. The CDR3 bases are TGTGCCACCAGCAGAGTTCGGTATCGGACTAGCGGGGCTTCTGAGCAGTTCTTC. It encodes CATSRVRYRTSGASEQFF. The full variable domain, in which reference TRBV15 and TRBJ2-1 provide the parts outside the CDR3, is DAMVIQNPRYQVTQFGKPVTLSCSQTLNHNVMYWYQQKSSQAPKLLFHYYDKDFNNEADTPDNFQSRRPNTSFCFLDIRSPGLGDTAMYLCATSRVRYRTSGASEQFFGPGTRLTVL.

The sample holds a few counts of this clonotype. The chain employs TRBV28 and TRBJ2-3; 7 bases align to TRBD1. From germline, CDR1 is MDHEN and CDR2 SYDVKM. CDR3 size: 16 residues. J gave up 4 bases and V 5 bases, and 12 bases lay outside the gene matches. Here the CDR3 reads CASSPPTGNSADTQYF. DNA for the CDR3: TGTGCCAGCAGTCCGCCGACAGGGAATTCGGCAGATACGCAGTATTTT.

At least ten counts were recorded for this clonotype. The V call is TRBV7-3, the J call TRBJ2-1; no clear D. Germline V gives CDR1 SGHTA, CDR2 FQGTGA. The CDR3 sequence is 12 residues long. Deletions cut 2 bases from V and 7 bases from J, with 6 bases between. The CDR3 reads CASSLPDNEQFF. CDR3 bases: TGTGCCAGCAGCTTACCGGATAATGAGCAGTTCTTC.

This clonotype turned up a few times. CDR3 protein: CASSPDLGSNEQYF. DNA for the CDR3: TGTGCCAGCTCACCAGACTTGGGGAGCAACGAGCAGTACTTC. The chain uses TRBV18 and TRBJ2-7; perhaps TRBD2 as D (5 bases). Germline assignment: CDR1 KGHSH and CDR2 LQKENI. The CDR3 is made up of 14 amino acids. V was trimmed by 2 bases and J by 5 bases, leaving 13 bases between them.

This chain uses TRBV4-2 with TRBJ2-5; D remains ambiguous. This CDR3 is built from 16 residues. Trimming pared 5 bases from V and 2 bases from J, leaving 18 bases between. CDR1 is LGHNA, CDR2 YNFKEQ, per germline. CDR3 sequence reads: CASSSSGGLNQETQYF. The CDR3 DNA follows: TGTGCCAGCAGCTCGTCGGGCGGCCTCAATCAAGAGACCCAGTACTTC.

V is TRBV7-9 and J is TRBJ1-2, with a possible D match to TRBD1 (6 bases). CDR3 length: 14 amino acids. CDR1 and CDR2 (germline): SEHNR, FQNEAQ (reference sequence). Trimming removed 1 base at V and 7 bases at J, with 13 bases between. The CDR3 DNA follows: TGTGCCAGCAGCTTAGACAGGGATACCTCTGGCTACACCTTC. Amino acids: CASSLDRDTSGYTF.

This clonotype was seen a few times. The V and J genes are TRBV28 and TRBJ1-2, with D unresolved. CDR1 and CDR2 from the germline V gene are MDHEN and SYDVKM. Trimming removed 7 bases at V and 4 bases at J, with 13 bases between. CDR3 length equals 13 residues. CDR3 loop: CASTGVPIYGYTF. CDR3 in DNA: TGTGCCAGCACCGGCGTCCCTATCTATGGCTACACCTTC.

The CDR3 spells CASSGGTSEQYF. The CDR3 DNA reads TGTGCCAGCAGCGGCGGGACTTCGGAGCAGTACTTC. The rearrangement links TRBV3-1 to TRBJ2-4; a weak D match, TRBD2 (6 bases). The CDR3 has 12 residues. Germline V gene lookup returns CDR1 LGHDT and CDR2 YNNKEL (reference sequence). V was shortened by 5 bases and J by 13 bases, with 15 bases between the two germline ends.

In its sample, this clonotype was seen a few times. CDR3 in DNA: TGTGCCAGCAGCTTTTGGGGGGGGGCGTCCTACAATGAGCAGTTCTTC. Translation: CASSFWGGASYNEQFF. V gene TRBV7-2 combines with J gene TRBJ2-1; weak D call: TRBD2 (7 bases). Germline CDR1 is SGHTA and CDR2 is FQGNSA. Between the trimmed V and J ends, which lost 3 bases and 1 base, there was a span of 13 bases. The CDR3 consists of 16 residues.

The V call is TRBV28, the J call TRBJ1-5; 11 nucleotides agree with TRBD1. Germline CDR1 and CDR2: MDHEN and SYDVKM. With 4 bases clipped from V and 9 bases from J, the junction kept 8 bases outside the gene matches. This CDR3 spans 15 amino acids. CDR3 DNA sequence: TGTGCCAGCAGTTCCCTTGGACAGGGGGCTTTGCCCCAGCATTTT. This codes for CASSSLGQGALPQHF.

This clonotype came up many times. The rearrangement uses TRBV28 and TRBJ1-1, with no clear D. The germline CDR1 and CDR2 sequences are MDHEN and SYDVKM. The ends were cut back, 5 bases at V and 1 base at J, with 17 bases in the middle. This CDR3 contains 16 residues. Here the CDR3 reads CASSPSWAGRNTEAFF. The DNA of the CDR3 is TGTGCCAGCAGTCCGAGTTGGGCAGGTAGGAACACTGAAGCTTTCTTT. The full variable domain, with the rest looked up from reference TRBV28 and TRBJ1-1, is DVKVTQSSRYLVKRTGEKVFLECVQDMDHENMFWYRQDPGLGLRLIYFSYDVKMKEKGDIPEGYSVSREKKERFSLILESASTNQTSMYLCASSPSWAGRNTEAFFGQGTRLTVV.